These 3 T cell receptor beta chains came from one sample sequenced in a study of metastatic and nonmetastatic thyroid tumors (TCRdb year 2020). Library preparation used PCR. The sample was run on an Illumina HiSeq 4000. Using fastp trimming at Q25 and MiXCR clonotype assembly, TCRdb reanalyzed the public sequencing data and kept in-frame beta chains. Here the sample has about 25,000 clones; 15% to 20% occur a single time. The ten largest clones add up to approximately 4.3% of the sample. None of the patients had been given any treatment before thyroid surgery. The sequencing input was blood. The receptor set was obtained from a male donor with papillary thyroid cancer or a benign thyroid nodule (not recorded which). Some clones in this sample may be carry-over from other donors' samples.

The chain joins TRBV5-1 to TRBJ2-2; possibly TRBD2 for D (7 bases). Germline CDR1 and CDR2: SGHRS and YFSETQ. Trimming removed 2 bases from V and 2 bases from J, with 13 bases in between. CDR3 size: 16 residues. CDR3 in DNA: TGCGCCAGCAGCTTCGGTCGGGGGGCCAACACCGGGGAGCTGTTTTTT. Its protein is CASSFGRGANTGELFF. The variable domain in full, completed from reference TRBV5-1 and TRBJ2-2, reads KAGVTQTPRYLIKTRGQQVTLSCSPISGHRSVSWYQQTPGQGLQFLFEYFSETQRNKGNFPGRFSGRQFSNSRSEMNVSTLELGDSALYLCASSFGRGANTGELFFGEGSRLTVL.

The genes are TRBV7-2 and TRBJ1-2; 9 bases line up with TRBD1. V dropped 5 bases and J dropped 5; count of bases not matched to a gene: 9. Germline V gene sequence: CDR1 SGHTA, CDR2 FQGNSA. The CDR3 covers 15 residues. This CDR3 reads CASSQELQGAYGYTF. CDR3 DNA: TGTGCCAGCAGCCAAGAATTACAGGGGGCGTATGGCTACACCTTC.

The DNA for the CDR3 is TGTGCCAGCAGCCCAGACAGGGCCTACTACGGGCCCCAGCATTTT. This encodes CASSPDRAYYGPQHF. J is TRBJ1-5 and V is TRBV2; TRBD1 matches at 7 bases. After removal of 6 bases from V and 9 bases from J, the junction contained 14 bases not matched to a gene. This CDR3 contains 15 residues. In germline, CDR1 is SNHLY, CDR2 FYNNEI.